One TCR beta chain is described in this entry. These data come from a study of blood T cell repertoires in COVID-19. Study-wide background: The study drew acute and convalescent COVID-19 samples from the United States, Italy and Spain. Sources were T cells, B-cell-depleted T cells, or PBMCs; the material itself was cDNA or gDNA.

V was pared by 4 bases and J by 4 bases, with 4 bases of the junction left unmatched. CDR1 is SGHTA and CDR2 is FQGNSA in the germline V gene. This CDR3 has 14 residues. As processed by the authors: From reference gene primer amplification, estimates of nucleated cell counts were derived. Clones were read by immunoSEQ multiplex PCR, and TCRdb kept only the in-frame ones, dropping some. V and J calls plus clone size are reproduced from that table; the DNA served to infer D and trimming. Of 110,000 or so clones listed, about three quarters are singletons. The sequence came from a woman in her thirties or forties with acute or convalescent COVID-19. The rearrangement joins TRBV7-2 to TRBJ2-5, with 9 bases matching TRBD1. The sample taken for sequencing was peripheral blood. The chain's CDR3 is CASSYSTGGETQYF. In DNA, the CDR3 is TGTGCCAGCAGCTACTCGACAGGGGGAGAGACCCAGTACTTC.